What follows are 5 T cell receptor beta chains derived from one specimen sequenced in a study of T cell responses to AZD1222 COVID-19 vaccine. Repertoires were generated with immunoSEQ multiplex PCR, while TCRdb's copy carries only in-frame clones and drops some. In the table there are some 140,000 clones, about 91% of which are singletons. The sequencing used peripheral blood, collected on day 0 of AZD1222 vaccination. The receptor set was obtained from an adult in good health.

This clone was found once. The chain couples TRBV6-5 to TRBJ1-3, with D hard to call. The CDR3 sequence is 15 residues long. CDR1 and CDR2 from the germline V gene are MNHEY and SVGAGI. V was trimmed by 7 bases and J by 0 bases, leaving 13 bases between them. CDR3 residues: CASTLGGGSGNTIYF. CDR3 coding DNA: TGTGCCAGCACATTGGGAGGAGGCTCTGGAAACACCATATATTTT.

The chain is built from TRBV19 and TRBJ1-1; the D gene is possibly TRBD1 (6 bases). The CDR3 is made up of 14 amino acids. The germline gives CDR1 LNHDA, CDR2 SQIVND (reference sequence). V lost 5 bases and J 7 bases, leaving 17 bases between the germline ends. This CDR3 is CASSDGTLSHEAFF. Written as DNA, the CDR3 is TGTGCCAGTAGTGACGGGACACTTAGTCATGAAGCTTTCTTT.

The table lists this clone with a count of one. The rearrangement uses TRBV9 and TRBJ2-1; no definite D call. Trimming cost V 2 bases and J 0 bases, with 6 bases left between them. This CDR3 is 14 amino acids long. The germline gives CDR1 SGDLS, CDR2 YYNGEE. The CDR3 DNA reads as TGTGCCAGCAGCGTTTACAGCTCCTACAATGAGCAGTTCTTC. It encodes CASSVYSSYNEQFF.

This clone was detected a few times. The V call is TRBV28, the J call TRBJ1-4; D not resolved. Trimming removed 5 bases from V and 7 bases from J, with 17 bases in between. CDR1 is MDHEN, CDR2 SYDVKM, per germline. The CDR3 consists of 15 residues. CDR3: CASSPRWAGGEKLFF. The CDR3 DNA sequence: TGTGCCAGCAGTCCTAGATGGGCCGGAGGTGAAAAACTGTTTTTT.

The rearrangement links TRBV11-3 to TRBJ2-3; D tentatively fits TRBD1 or TRBD2 (5 bases each). CDR1 and CDR2 (germline): SGHNT, YENEEA. Trimming shortened V by 1 base and J by 4 bases, and 12 bases separated the two germline ends. The CDR3 covers 15 residues. CDR3: CASSLGGLAADTQYF. The CDR3 coding sequence is TGTGCCAGCAGCTTAGGGGGGTTAGCCGCAGATACGCAGTATTTT.